The 12 T cell receptor beta chains presented below share a single source sample, sequenced in a study of T cells in Graves' hyperthyroidism and ophthalmopathy. Researchers took RNA transcripts and amplified the TCR beta CDR3 regions from them. The HTBI primer set served for first-round RT-PCR of the TCR CDR3. One entry per CDR3 protein results from TCRdb running MiXCR on the multiplex PCR reads. The sample has under 700,000 distinct CDR3 sequences, about 43% seen once; the top ten hold approximately 8.2%. The sample consisted of peripheral blood or thyroid tissue (not recorded which). The source is a woman between 18 and 29 years old with Graves' hyperthyroidism.

The genes are TRBV7-9 and TRBJ2-2, with TRBD2 matching 9 bases. Germline lookup yields CDR1 SEHNR and CDR2 FQNEAQ (reference sequence). The CDR3 extends over 16 amino acids. Trimming took 6 bases from V and 1 from J; bases not matched to a gene: 6. CDR3 region: CASRSSGRLNTGELFF. The CDR3 bases are TGTGCCAGCAGGTCCAGCGGGAGGCTGAACACCGGGGAGCTGTTTTTT.

The chain employs TRBV11-2 and TRBJ1-1; perhaps TRBD1 as D (5 bases). The germline V gene has CDR1 SGHAT and CDR2 FQNNGV. The CDR3 is 14 amino acids. V was shortened by 0 bases and J by 8 bases, with 13 bases between the two germline ends. This CDR3 reads CASSLDREPKEAFF. DNA for the CDR3: TGTGCCAGCAGCTTAGACAGGGAGCCAAAAGAAGCTTTCTTT.

This chain links TRBV5-6 with TRBJ1-6; D is uncertain. The CDR3 has 11 residues. Germline V lookup: CDR1 SGHDT, CDR2 YYEEEE. Trimming shortened V by 10 bases and J by 8 bases, and 10 bases separated the two germline ends. In DNA form, the CDR3 reads TGTGCCCCGACGTCGGATTCACCCCTCCACTTT. It encodes CAPTSDSPLHF.

This clonotype showed up just a few times. The V gene is TRBV2, the J gene TRBJ1-2; TRBD1 matches at 10 bases. CDR1 is SNHLY and CDR2 is FYNNEI in the germline V gene. The CDR3 spans 17 residues. J lost 1 base, V lost 3 bases, and 8 bases had no gene match. The CDR3 reads CASSELIDRGLNYGYTF. The CDR3 coding sequence is TGTGCCAGCAGTGAGCTTATCGACAGGGGGCTTAACTATGGCTACACCTTC.

This chain uses TRBV2 with TRBJ1-2; 8 bases line up with TRBD1. V trimming: 7 bases; J trimming: 5 bases; junction bases outside the gene matches: 18. The germline V gene encodes CDR1 SNHLY and CDR2 FYNNEI. The CDR3 has 17 residues. The CDR3 region is CASTNRGGDTEGYGYTF. For the CDR3, the DNA is TGTGCCAGCACCAACAGGGGGGGGGACACTGAAGGGTATGGCTACACCTTC. Using reference TRBV2 and TRBJ1-2 for the parts outside the CDR3, the full variable domain is EPEVTQTPSHQVTQMGQEVILRCVPISNHLYFYWYRQILGQKVEFLVSFYNNEISEKSEIFDDQFSVERPDGSNFTLKIRSTKLEDSAMYFCASTNRGGDTEGYGYTFGSGTRLTVV.

Remarks on this clonotype: The junction differs from germline at one of its ends, possibly a read error. J is TRBJ1-2 and V is TRBV29-1, with 9 positions matching TRBD1. The CDR3 has 13 residues. The germline V gene has CDR1 SQVTM and CDR2 ANQGSEA. Here the CDR3 DNA reads TGCAACGTTGCAGACAGGGGGGGGAATGGCTACACCTTC. This codes for CNVADRGGNGYTF.

The J gene is TRBJ1-2, the V gene TRBV15; D gene uncertain. Germline V gene lookup returns CDR1 LNHNV and CDR2 YYDKDF (reference sequence). V lost 3 bases, J lost 5 bases, and 13 bases lay in between. The CDR3 runs 14 residues. The CDR3, as DNA: TGTGCCACCAGCAGCTTTACAGAGATGTATGGCTACACCTTC. Protein: CATSSFTEMYGYTF.

This clonotype was found many times. The V and J genes are TRBV15 and TRBJ2-5; D gene unclear. Trimming took off 10 bases at V and 1 base at J, with 10 bases between the two ends. The CDR3 sequence is 12 residues long. Germline V lookup: CDR1 LNHNV, CDR2 YYDKDF (reference sequence). CDR3 amino acids: CASSRGQETQYF. CDR3 sequence (DNA): TGTGCCAGCTCCCGCGGCCAAGAGACCCAGTACTTC.

There are a few counts of this clonotype. The chain recombines TRBV20-1 with TRBJ2-7; tentatively, D is TRBD1 or TRBD2 (5 bases each). This CDR3 is built from 15 residues. Germline CDR1 reads DFQATT; CDR2 reads SNEGSKA (reference sequence). V was clipped by 0 bases and J by 6 bases, with 18 bases between them. CDR3: CSARDLRAQGTEQYF. DNA for the CDR3: TGCAGTGCTAGAGATTTGAGGGCCCAAGGGACCGAGCAGTACTTC.

The chain uses TRBV20-1 and TRBJ1-2; TRBD1 aligns across 8 bases. Trimming removed 0 bases from V and 4 bases from J; junction bases left unmatched: 16. Germline V gene data show CDR1 as DFQATT and CDR2 as SNEGSKA (reference sequence). The CDR3 covers 18 residues. Here the CDR3 reads CSARDLGTGLRGIYGYTF. CDR3 DNA sequence: TGCAGTGCTAGAGATCTAGGGACAGGCCTGAGAGGGATCTATGGCTACACCTTC.

This clonotype was observed at least ten times. The J gene is TRBJ2-7, the V gene TRBV29-1; 7 nucleotides align to TRBD2. V trimming: 3 bases; J trimming: 3 bases; junction bases outside the gene matches: 8. Per the germline V gene, CDR1 is SQVTM and CDR2 is ANQGSEA. The CDR3 is 14 residues long. The chain's CDR3 is CSVEVSGTIYEQYF. CDR3 nucleotide sequence: TGCAGCGTTGAGGTGAGCGGGACGATCTACGAGCAGTACTTC.

The chain uses TRBV2 and TRBJ1-1; D remains ambiguous. V lost 6 bases to trimming and J lost 0 bases, with 11 bases between them. The CDR3 sequence is 14 residues long. Germline V gene data show CDR1 as SNHLY and CDR2 as FYNNEI. The DNA for the CDR3 is TGTGCCAGCAGCCCCAGATTAATGAACACTGAAGCTTTCTTT. Protein: CASSPRLMNTEAFF.